These T cell receptor beta chains were read from a single sample in a study of blood T cell repertoires in COVID-19. This table comes from immunoSEQ multiplex PCR, and its TCRdb copy is limited to in-frame clones, with some not included. Of roughly 200,000 clones in the sample, 84% were seen once. The source material was PBMCs or T cells enriched from blood (not recorded which). These receptors were collected from a woman aged 25 to 45 who had been exposed to COVID-19. CDR3s include the opening cysteine and the closing phenylalanine or tryptophan.

>TRBV5-1|TRBJ2-3
CASSSFRETLGRTDTQYF
>TRBV5-1|TRBJ1-2
CASSPVTGPYGYTF
>TRBV7-2|TRBJ2-5
CASSQPQGEGETQYF
>TRBV2|TRBJ1-2
CASSGGQGYGYTF
>TRBV12-3/TRBV12-4|TRBJ2-5
CASSWTGQETQYF
>TRBV5-1|TRBJ1-1
CASSLEGQRNTEAFF
>TRBV7-9|TRBJ2-7
CASSLRTGYEQYF
>TRBV3-1/TRBV3-2|TRBJ1-1
CASSQGRNTEAFF
>TRBV7-2|TRBJ1-2
CASSLRGPALDGYTF
>TRBV21-1|TRBJ2-1
CASSKIFSGGRSYNEQFF
>TRBV11-2|TRBJ2-7
CASSDGLASYEQYF
>TRBV5-4|TRBJ1-1
CASARGGQTTEAFF
>TRBV6-4|TRBJ2-3
CASSDVGGADTQYF
>TRBV29-1|TRBJ1-2
CSVPGHTNYGYTF
>TRBV11-2|TRBJ1-6
CASSLRGTPLHF
>TRBV4-2|TRBJ2-1
CASSQEFSSGLDEQFF
>TRBV7-2|TRBJ1-5
CASSPAGYSNQPQHF
>TRBV5-8|TRBJ2-3
CASSLGQFTDTQYF
>TRBV30|TRBJ2-3
CAWSASRSGRADTQYF
>TRBV18|TRBJ1-3
CASSPLGLSASGNTIYF
>TRBV27|TRBJ2-3
CASSKFPPTSTTEDTQYF
>TRBV6-5|TRBJ1-1
CASSYGELNTEAFF
>TRBV11-3|TRBJ2-1
CASSRGGRSEQFF
>TRBV5-4|TRBJ2-2
CASSSQKGLAESGELFF
>TRBV6-1|TRBJ2-7
CASSEAFGTSYSYEQYF
>TRBV29-1|TRBJ1-2
CSVDRNYGYTF
>TRBV11-2|TRBJ2-7
CASSPQGVYEQYF
>TRBV18|TRBJ2-7
CASSQAGQGSYEQYF
>TRBV2|TRBJ2-7
CASRDIYEQYF
>TRBV30|TRBJ1-2
CACDPIQGFDGSTF
>TRBV6-5|TRBJ1-1
CASSYAPRGTEAFF
>TRBV10-2|TRBJ1-1
CASSIFREAFF
>TRBV6-2/TRBV6-3|TRBJ1-5
CASSGGLNQPQHF
>TRBV5-1|TRBJ1-2
CASSTTGQGNYGYTF
>TRBV12-3/TRBV12-4|TRBJ2-3
CASSFGDTQYF
>TRBV30|TRBJ2-5
CAGTWVEETQYF
>TRBV9|TRBJ1-1
CASTGTGGWNTEAFF
>TRBV6-5|TRBJ1-1
CASKRTGLNTEAFF
>TRBV19|TRBJ2-5
CASTSPGLQETQYF
>TRBV19|TRBJ2-1
CASSKQGAGYNEQFF
>TRBV28|TRBJ2-1
CASSLVLAGGPNEQFF
>TRBV12-3/TRBV12-4|TRBJ1-1
CASSPQTGQSAFF
>TRBV12-5|TRBJ1-5
CASGSRGGAGYQPQHF
>TRBV29-1|TRBJ2-7
CSIRESLEQYF
>TRBV6-6|TRBJ2-7
CATWTSGTTSYEQYF
>TRBV7-2|TRBJ2-3
CASSLRLAGGTDTQYF
>TRBV5-1|TRBJ2-7
CASSLEARGGLEQYF
>TRBV5-6|TRBJ2-7
CASTPGTSWYEQYF
>TRBV12-3/TRBV12-4|TRBJ1-1
CASPSPRGTEAFF
>TRBV10-3|TRBJ2-3
CAISESEWGPDTQYF
>TRBV12-3/TRBV12-4|TRBJ1-5
CASSLVEQPQHF
>TRBV21-1|TRBJ1-5
CASSKGDRSDQPQHF
>TRBV3-1/TRBV3-2|TRBJ1-2
CASSQGAGPGTGYTF
>TRBV27|TRBJ2-1
CASSLPGQGFRNEQFF
>TRBV19|TRBJ2-7
CASSIVGQGANEQYF
>TRBV18|TRBJ2-3
CASSPISAGGRADTQYF
>TRBV4-2|TRBJ2-1
CASSHLTGTRNEQFF
>TRBV2|TRBJ1-2
CASSVEGVSYGYTF
>TRBV5-4|TRBJ2-2
CASSDPSANTGELFF
>TRBV2|TRBJ2-7
CASKNTYEQYF